The present T cell receptor beta chain was sequenced within a study of sequential checkpoint blockade in melanoma. Across the study: Randomization was 1:1 between first-line nivolumab→ipilimumab and ipilimumab→nivolumab.

CDR3 length: 15 amino acids. The germline V and J ends were trimmed by 0 bases and 3 bases, with 8 bases remaining between them. Germline V gene lookup returns CDR1 MRHNA and CDR2 SNTAGT. Treatment indicated: randomized to nivolumab then ipilimumab (arm A) or the reverse (arm B). From thawed PBMCs, live CD3+CD8+ cells negative for CD19 and CD56 were sorted. Profiled with immunoSEQ multiplex PCR; TCRdb holds only in-frame clones, not every one. Of around 21,000 clones in the sample, around 82% were seen once. J is TRBJ2-2 and V is TRBV6-4; D is unresolved. This clonotype was obtained from a human donor with melanoma. The source material was CD8+ T cells sorted from blood (inferred from file names), sampled from a patient given nivolumab and ipilimumab in sequence. CDR3 in amino acids: CASSDSGSYTGELFF. The CDR3 coding sequence is TGTGCCAGCAGTGACTCCGGGTCATACACCGGGGAGCTGTTTTTT.